A single count supports the clone carrying this TCR beta chain. As yet, its antigen is unknown. The sample comes from a study of beta chain features in type 1 diabetes. Study details: Patients did not differ from healthy donors in age, gender or cell yield. Overall study findings and caveats: Possible PCR preference for shorter templates applied equally to patients and controls.

There are 16 residues in the CDR3. CDR1 and CDR2 (germline): SEHNR, FQNEAQ (reference sequence). V lost 4 bases, J lost 5 bases, and 5 bases stayed unmatched. Sequenced material consisted of expressed TCRB transcripts (all of the isolated RNA was reverse transcribed). Stem cell-like memory T cell samples underwent survey-depth immunoSEQ sequencing. They averaged around 1 million reads. Repertoires were generated with immunoSEQ multiplex PCR, while TCRdb's copy carries only in-frame clones and drops some. The repertoire holds 35,000 to 50,000 clones, with 50% as singletons. Source material: stem cell memory CD4+ T cells from blood. This clonotype originated in a woman in her twenties or thirties in good health. J is TRBJ2-7 and V is TRBV7-9, with 16 bases aligning to TRBD2. CDR3 nucleotides: TGTGCCAGCAGCTCCGGGACTAGCGGGAGGGTGGACGAGCAGTACTTC. It codes for CASSSGTSGRVDEQYF.